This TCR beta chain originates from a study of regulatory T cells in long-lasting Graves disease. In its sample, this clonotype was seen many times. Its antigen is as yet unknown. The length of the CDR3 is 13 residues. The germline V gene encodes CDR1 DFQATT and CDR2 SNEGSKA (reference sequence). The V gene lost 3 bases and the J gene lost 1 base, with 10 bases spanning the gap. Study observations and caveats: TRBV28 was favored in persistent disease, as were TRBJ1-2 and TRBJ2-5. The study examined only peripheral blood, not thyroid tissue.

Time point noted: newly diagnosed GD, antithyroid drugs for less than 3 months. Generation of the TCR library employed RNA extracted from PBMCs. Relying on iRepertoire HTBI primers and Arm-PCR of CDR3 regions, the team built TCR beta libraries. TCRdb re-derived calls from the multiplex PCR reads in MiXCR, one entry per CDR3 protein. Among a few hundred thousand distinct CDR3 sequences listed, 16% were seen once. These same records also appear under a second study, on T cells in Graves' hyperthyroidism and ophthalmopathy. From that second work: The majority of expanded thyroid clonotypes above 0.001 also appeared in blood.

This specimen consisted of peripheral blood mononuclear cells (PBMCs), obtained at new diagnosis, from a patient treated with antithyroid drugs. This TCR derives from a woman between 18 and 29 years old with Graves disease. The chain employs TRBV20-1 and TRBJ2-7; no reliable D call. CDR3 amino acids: CSARNAISYEQYF. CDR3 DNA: TGCAGTGCTAGGAACGCCATTTCCTACGAGCAGTACTTC.